A selection of T cell receptor beta chains follows, all from one sample in a study of Graves' ophthalmopathy and Graves' hyperthyroidism. A single record per CDR3 protein comes from TCRdb applying MiXCR to the multiplex PCR reads. The sample has 350,000 to 450,000 distinct CDR3 sequences; 21% are singletons. The sample taken for sequencing was peripheral blood. All receptors come from a woman younger than 35 with stable Graves' hyperthyroidism. Both conserved end residues are part of each CDR3. Each record gives: D gene, clone size, J gene, V gene, CDR3 DNA, CDR3 protein. The D gene is left open where the match is weak. Where a row states a size, it is once, few, many or the class of an expanded clone; other rows omit it.

d_call: .
clone_size: many
j_call: TRBJ2-5
v_call: TRBV11-2
cdr3_nt: TGTGCCAGCAGCTGGGACTCCCGAGAGACCCAGTACTTC
cdr3_aa: CASSWDSRETQYF

d_call: TRBD2
clone_size: many
j_call: TRBJ2-7
v_call: TRBV7-8
cdr3_nt: TGTGCCAGCAGGTCACTGGCGGGGGGCTCATACGAGCAGTACTTC
cdr3_aa: CASRSLAGGSYEQYF

d_call: .
clone_size: many
j_call: TRBJ2-7
v_call: TRBV6-1
cdr3_nt: TGTGCCAGCAGGCGCCATAATAGATACGAGCAGTACTTC
cdr3_aa: CASRRHNRYEQYF

d_call: .
clone_size: many
j_call: TRBJ2-3
v_call: TRBV11-2
cdr3_nt: TGTGCCAGCAGCTTCCTCGGGGCGGCCTTCAAGGATACGCAGTATTTT
cdr3_aa: CASSFLGAAFKDTQYF

d_call: TRBD2
clone_size: many
j_call: TRBJ2-7
v_call: TRBV20-1
cdr3_nt: TGCAGTGTGCCCTTATGGGGGGAGGGCCTCTACGAGCAGTACTTC
cdr3_aa: CSVPLWGEGLYEQYF

d_call: TRBD1
clone_size: few
j_call: TRBJ2-7
v_call: TRBV15
cdr3_nt: TGTGCCACCAGCAGAGATACGGGACAGCTGGCCTACGATCAGTACTTC
cdr3_aa: CATSRDTGQLAYDQYF

d_call: TRBD2
clone_size: many
j_call: TRBJ2-2
v_call: TRBV12-3/TRBV12-4
cdr3_nt: TGTGCCAGCAGTTTAGGACTAGCGGGAGTCGGGGAGCTGTTTTTT
cdr3_aa: CASSLGLAGVGELFF

d_call: .
clone_size: many
j_call: TRBJ2-7
v_call: TRBV6-5
cdr3_nt: TGTGCCAGCAGTTACTCGAGAGCAGGGGCCCTCTCCTACGAGCAGTACTTC
cdr3_aa: CASSYSRAGALSYEQYF

d_call: TRBD2
clone_size: many
j_call: TRBJ2-5
v_call: TRBV6-1
cdr3_nt: TGTGCCAGCAGGAGAAGACTAGCGGGAGGGGAGACCCAGTACTTC
cdr3_aa: CASRRRLAGGETQYF

d_call: .
clone_size: .
j_call: TRBJ1-2
v_call: TRBV30
cdr3_nt: TGTGCCTGGAACACAGGCCATGGCTACACCTTC
cdr3_aa: CAWNTGHGYTF

d_call: .
clone_size: many
j_call: TRBJ1-2
v_call: TRBV12-3/TRBV12-4
cdr3_nt: TGTGCCAGCAGTTCCACAATAGGTTCCCTCCGGGGTGGCTACACCTTC
cdr3_aa: CASSSTIGSLRGGYTF

d_call: .
clone_size: many
j_call: TRBJ2-5
v_call: TRBV12-3/TRBV12-4
cdr3_nt: TGTGCCAGCAGTAAAATTCGACAGGCGCTGGAGACCCAGTACTTC
cdr3_aa: CASSKIRQALETQYF

d_call: .
clone_size: .
j_call: TRBJ2-5
v_call: TRBV6-2/TRBV6-3
cdr3_nt: TGTGCCAGCAGTCGCCCCGGACTACTCGAGACCCAGTACTTC
cdr3_aa: CASSRPGLLETQYF

d_call: .
clone_size: few
j_call: TRBJ2-5
v_call: TRBV11-2
cdr3_nt: TGTGCCAGCAGCTTAGTGGGCGGGGATCAGACCCAGTACTTC
cdr3_aa: CASSLVGGDQTQYF

d_call: TRBD1
clone_size: .
j_call: TRBJ2-2
v_call: TRBV30
cdr3_nt: TGTGCCTGGGACGGCGGGACAGGGTCCGGGGAGCTGTTTTTT
cdr3_aa: CAWDGGTGSGELFF

d_call: .
clone_size: few
j_call: TRBJ2-7
v_call: TRBV6-5
cdr3_nt: TGTGCCAGCAAGATGACGGAAAACGAGCAGTACTTC
cdr3_aa: CASKMTENEQYF

d_call: .
clone_size: few
j_call: TRBJ2-7
v_call: TRBV30
cdr3_nt: TGTGCCTGGAGTGTACCAGGACAGCCGGAACGGGTCTCCTACGAGCAGTACTTC
cdr3_aa: CAWSVPGQPERVSYEQYF

d_call: .
clone_size: many
j_call: TRBJ1-1
v_call: TRBV12-3/TRBV12-4
cdr3_nt: TGTGCCAGCAGTTCGACAGGACCTGAGAACGCTGAAGCTTTCTTT
cdr3_aa: CASSSTGPENAEAFF

d_call: .
clone_size: many
j_call: TRBJ2-7
v_call: TRBV28
cdr3_nt: TGTGCCAGCAGTTTACTCGGACGGGAGCAGTACTTC
cdr3_aa: CASSLLGREQYF

d_call: .
clone_size: .
j_call: TRBJ1-6
v_call: TRBV6-5
cdr3_nt: TGTGCCATCAGTTACGAGACTGATTCACCCCTCCACTTT
cdr3_aa: CAISYETDSPLHF

d_call: TRBD2
clone_size: many
j_call: TRBJ2-4
v_call: TRBV7-9
cdr3_nt: TGTGCCAGCAGCTTAGACGGGAGGGCCTCCAAAAACATTCAGTACTTC
cdr3_aa: CASSLDGRASKNIQYF

d_call: TRBD1
clone_size: many
j_call: TRBJ2-5
v_call: TRBV6-1
cdr3_nt: TGTGCCAGCAGTCCGAGTCGGACAGGGGGGGAGACCCAGTACTTC
cdr3_aa: CASSPSRTGGETQYF

d_call: .
clone_size: many
j_call: TRBJ1-2
v_call: TRBV15
cdr3_nt: TGTGCCACCAGCAGAGGGGGGGGTCCGATTTCATTTCGGGGCTACACCTTC
cdr3_aa: CATSRGGGPISFRGYTF

d_call: .
clone_size: .
j_call: TRBJ2-2
v_call: TRBV6-2/TRBV6-3
cdr3_nt: TGTGCCAGCGATAAGGGGGAGAACACCGGGGAGCTGTTTTTT
cdr3_aa: CASDKGENTGELFF

d_call: .
clone_size: .
j_call: TRBJ2-7
v_call: TRBV12-3/TRBV12-4
cdr3_nt: TGTGCCAGCAGTATGGGTGGGGACTCCTACGAGCAGTACTTC
cdr3_aa: CASSMGGDSYEQYF

d_call: .
clone_size: .
j_call: TRBJ2-4
v_call: TRBV12-3/TRBV12-4
cdr3_nt: TGTGCCAGCAGTTTGCATGAGGGTAACATTCAGTACTTC
cdr3_aa: CASSLHEGNIQYF

d_call: TRBD1
clone_size: .
j_call: TRBJ2-7
v_call: TRBV5-1
cdr3_nt: TGCGCCAGCAGCTCCCTGACAGGGGGCAGATACGAGCAGTACTTC
cdr3_aa: CASSSLTGGRYEQYF

d_call: TRBD1
clone_size: few
j_call: TRBJ2-5
v_call: TRBV12-5
cdr3_nt: TGTGCTAGTGGTTTGGGAACCCAGGGGGCGCGGAGGGAGACCCAGTACTTC
cdr3_aa: CASGLGTQGARRETQYF

d_call: .
clone_size: many
j_call: TRBJ2-2
v_call: TRBV6-2/TRBV6-3
cdr3_nt: TGTGCCAGCACCCCGCAGGGGAGGGCCTCGGCCGGGGAGCTGTTTTTT
cdr3_aa: CASTPQGRASAGELFF

d_call: .
clone_size: .
j_call: TRBJ1-5
v_call: TRBV28
cdr3_nt: TGTGCCTATATGCGGGCAGTGAGCAATCAGCCTCAGCATTTT
cdr3_aa: CAYMRAVSNQPQHF

d_call: .
clone_size: many
j_call: TRBJ1-1
v_call: TRBV20-1
cdr3_nt: TGCAGTGCTAGAGTCGCGGGACGGTTGAACACTGAAGCTTTCTTT
cdr3_aa: CSARVAGRLNTEAFF

d_call: TRBD1
clone_size: .
j_call: TRBJ1-1
v_call: TRBV12-3/TRBV12-4
cdr3_nt: TGTGCCAGCAGCCTGGGACAGCCAATACCGTGGGCTTTCTTT
cdr3_aa: CASSLGQPIPWAFF

d_call: TRBD1
clone_size: many
j_call: TRBJ1-5
v_call: TRBV27
cdr3_nt: TGTGCCAGCAGTTGGGATTGGGACAGCGGAAATCAGCCCCAGCATTTT
cdr3_aa: CASSWDWDSGNQPQHF

d_call: TRBD1
clone_size: many
j_call: TRBJ2-2
v_call: TRBV24-1
cdr3_nt: TGTGCCACCAGTGATCCAAGGACAGGCGGGGAGCTGTTTTTT
cdr3_aa: CATSDPRTGGELFF

d_call: TRBD1
clone_size: medium-sized
j_call: TRBJ2-7
v_call: TRBV6-2/TRBV6-3
cdr3_nt: TGTGCCAGCAGTTACTCAGAGGGGGCGGCCGAGCAGTACTTC
cdr3_aa: CASSYSEGAAEQYF

d_call: TRBD2
clone_size: many
j_call: TRBJ2-5
v_call: TRBV20-1
cdr3_nt: TGCAGTGCTAGAGATTTAGGCGGGAGGGCCGGAAAGACCCAGTACTTC
cdr3_aa: CSARDLGGRAGKTQYF

d_call: .
clone_size: many
j_call: TRBJ2-2
v_call: TRBV4-1
cdr3_nt: TGCGCCAGCAGCCAAAACAGGGTATCCGGGGAGCTGTTTTTT
cdr3_aa: CASSQNRVSGELFF

d_call: TRBD2
clone_size: many
j_call: TRBJ2-7
v_call: TRBV28
cdr3_nt: TGTGCCAGCAGTTTTCTAGCGGGAGGTCGCACCTACGAGCAGTACTTC
cdr3_aa: CASSFLAGGRTYEQYF

d_call: .
clone_size: many
j_call: TRBJ2-7
v_call: TRBV9
cdr3_nt: TGTGCCAGCAGCGTAGCTACGGGGTACGAGCAGTACTTC
cdr3_aa: CASSVATGYEQYF

d_call: .
clone_size: many
j_call: TRBJ2-7
v_call: TRBV5-1
cdr3_nt: TGCGCCAGCAGCTGGGACAAGACCTACGAGCAGTACTTC
cdr3_aa: CASSWDKTYEQYF

d_call: .
clone_size: many
j_call: TRBJ2-1
v_call: TRBV19
cdr3_nt: TGTGCCAGTATCGGCGGGATCTCCTACAATGAGCAGTTCTTC
cdr3_aa: CASIGGISYNEQFF

d_call: TRBD1
clone_size: many
j_call: TRBJ1-6
v_call: TRBV6-5
cdr3_nt: TGTGCCAGCAGTTACGCAGGGGGCGCGGTTAATCCCCTCCACTTT
cdr3_aa: CASSYAGGAVNPLHF

d_call: .
clone_size: many
j_call: TRBJ1-5
v_call: TRBV19
cdr3_nt: TGTGCCAGTACTGAGACAGGAGGCAATCAGCCCCAGCATTTT
cdr3_aa: CASTETGGNQPQHF

d_call: TRBD2
clone_size: many
j_call: TRBJ2-2
v_call: TRBV12-3/TRBV12-4
cdr3_nt: TGTGCCAGCAGCCCAACTAGCGGGAGGGGGGCCGGGGAGCTGTTTTTT
cdr3_aa: CASSPTSGRGAGELFF

d_call: .
clone_size: many
j_call: TRBJ1-5
v_call: TRBV11-3
cdr3_nt: TGTGCCAGCAGCTTAGGCGGCAGTCCCTATAGCAATCAGCCCCAGCATTTT
cdr3_aa: CASSLGGSPYSNQPQHF

d_call: TRBD1
clone_size: .
j_call: TRBJ1-6
v_call: TRBV6-2/TRBV6-3
cdr3_nt: TGTGCCAGCAGTCGAGGGGGCGATTCACCCCTCCACTTT
cdr3_aa: CASSRGGDSPLHF

d_call: .
clone_size: many
j_call: TRBJ2-7
v_call: TRBV4-1
cdr3_nt: TGCGCCAGCAGCCAAGCCTGGGACGCTACCTACGAGCAGTACTTC
cdr3_aa: CASSQAWDATYEQYF

d_call: .
clone_size: .
j_call: TRBJ1-1
v_call: TRBV27
cdr3_nt: TGTGCCAGCAGTTTCCGCTGGGCCGGGAACACTGAAGCTTTCTTT
cdr3_aa: CASSFRWAGNTEAFF

d_call: .
clone_size: many
j_call: TRBJ1-1
v_call: TRBV6-5
cdr3_nt: TGTGCCAGCAGTTACTCGTCCAGGGGAGGCACTGAAGCTTTCTTT
cdr3_aa: CASSYSSRGGTEAFF

d_call: .
clone_size: .
j_call: TRBJ2-5
v_call: TRBV24-1
cdr3_nt: TGTGCCACCAGTGATCCATCCCTCCCGGAGACCCAGTACTTC
cdr3_aa: CATSDPSLPETQYF

d_call: .
clone_size: many
j_call: TRBJ2-7
v_call: TRBV7-8
cdr3_nt: TGTGCCAGCAGCTCAACGGGGGGCCCCTACGAGCAGTACTTC
cdr3_aa: CASSSTGGPYEQYF

d_call: TRBD1
clone_size: .
j_call: TRBJ2-6
v_call: TRBV6-2/TRBV6-3
cdr3_nt: TGTGCCAGCACCAAACGTCTGGGACAGCCAGACTCTGGGGCCAACGTCCTGACTTTC
cdr3_aa: CASTKRLGQPDSGANVLTF

d_call: .
clone_size: .
j_call: TRBJ1-2
v_call: TRBV30
cdr3_nt: TGTGCCTGGAAAAGGATCGGGGATGGCTATGGCTACACCTTC
cdr3_aa: CAWKRIGDGYGYTF

d_call: TRBD1
clone_size: many
j_call: TRBJ1-5
v_call: TRBV6-2/TRBV6-3
cdr3_nt: TGTGCCAGCAAACCTATCCGAGGGACAGGTGAAAATCAGCCCCAGCATTTT
cdr3_aa: CASKPIRGTGENQPQHF

d_call: .
clone_size: .
j_call: TRBJ2-7
v_call: TRBV20-1
cdr3_nt: TGCAGTGCTAGAGATCCGTCATCAAGCTCCTACGAGCAGTACTTC
cdr3_aa: CSARDPSSSSYEQYF